This T cell receptor beta chain was recorded in a study of T-cell reconstitution after alpha-beta-depleted transplantation in children. General study results and limits: Surviving thymic progenitors and recipient T cells were the source of high TCRbeta diversity at day 60 in some patients. Reports say that about two months after transplant, the alpha-beta T cells came out of several hundred graft clones that had expanded.

Comment on this clonotype: The antigen remains unidentified.

This CDR3 comprises 16 residues. The germline gives CDR1 SGHTA, CDR2 FQGTGA. Trimming cost V 5 bases and J 5 bases, with 20 bases left between them. Unique molecular identifiers were incorporated into the prepared TCRbeta library. TCRdb itself ran the PCR reads through MiXCR, one entry per CDR3 protein. This sample has about a million distinct CDR3 sequences, with less than 30% found just once. The receptor's source is a boy younger than two who had a stem cell transplant for SCID, so the T cells may come from the graft donor. The chain has TRBV7-3 and TRBJ2-3; tentatively, D is TRBD2 (7 bases). The sample in question was PBMCs, mostly from graft donor cells, obtained 360 days after TCRalphabeta/CD19-depleted stem cell transplant. Here the CDR3 reads CASSLGGGLAVDTQYF. In nucleotides, the CDR3 is TGTGCCAGCAGCCTGGGGGGCGGTCTAGCGGTAGATACGCAGTATTTT.